This TCR beta chain comes out of a study of blood T cell repertoires in COVID-19. As for the study in general: The study drew acute and convalescent COVID-19 samples from the United States, Italy and Spain.

In the original analysis: Reference gene primer amplification gave nucleated cell count estimates. Profiling relied on immunoSEQ multiplex PCR, and the TCRdb table lists in-frame clones only, not all of them. V, J and clone size were drawn from that table, and D and trimming were deduced from the DNA. The sample includes about 78,000 clones, 90% of them seen just once. The V and J ends lost 4 bases and 4 bases, in that order; junction bases with no gene match: 8. Germline V gene data show CDR1 as MGHDK and CDR2 as SYGVNS. The CDR3 has 16 residues. The source of this sequence is a woman of 80 years or more with acute or convalescent COVID-19. The V and J genes are TRBV25-1 and TRBJ2-2; TRBD1 matches 8 bases. The sequenced material came from peripheral blood. The CDR3: CASSGTDRASTGELFF. The CDR3 region has the DNA TGTGCCAGCAGTGGCACGGACAGGGCCTCCACCGGGGAGCTGTTTTTT.